Presented here are 5 T cell receptor beta chains from one specimen sequenced in a study of identical twins. TCRdb re-analysed the 5' RACE reads in MiXCR, keeping a single row per CDR3 protein. The sample lists hundreds of thousands of distinct CDR3 sequences; about 20% were seen once. These same data were also listed under a study on T cells expressing NK-cell markers.

The sample taken for sequencing was PBMCs. The source is a woman aged 18-29 years in good health.

This rearrangement joins TRBV28 to TRBJ2-3; a weak D match, TRBD1 (6 bases). The V end lost 6 bases, the J end lost 2 bases, and 15 bases lay between the germline ends. CDR1 and CDR2 (germline): MDHEN, SYDVKM. CDR3 length equals 15 residues. In nucleotides, the CDR3 is TGTGCCAGCAGCGGGGCGGACAGCCTCACAGATACGCAGTATTTT. Its protein product is CASSGADSLTDTQYF.

There are a few counts of this clonotype. The rearrangement joins TRBV20-1 to TRBJ2-3; D not certain. The V gene lost 3 bases and the J gene lost 0 bases, with 19 bases spanning the gap. The CDR3 spans 17 residues. From germline, CDR1 is DFQATT and CDR2 SNEGSKA (reference sequence). CDR3: CSASKVRLPRSTDTQYF. The CDR3 DNA reads as TGCAGTGCTAGTAAAGTGCGACTCCCACGAAGCACAGATACGCAGTATTTT.

CDR3 sequence reads: CSVDVQGRNIQYF. CDR3 nucleotide sequence: TGCAGCGTTGATGTCCAGGGTCGAAACATTCAGTACTTC. The chain has TRBV29-1 and TRBJ2-4; D is possibly TRBD1 (5 bases). The CDR3 is made up of 13 amino acids. Germline V CDR1 and CDR2: SQVTM, ANQGSEA. The germline V and J ends were trimmed by 3 bases and 6 bases, with 12 bases remaining between them.

This clonotype was observed a handful of times. The chain employs TRBV5-1 and TRBJ1-1; no reliable D call. Trimming shortened V by 0 bases and J by 2 bases, and 14 bases separated the two germline ends. The germline gives CDR1 SGHRS, CDR2 YFSETQ. This CDR3 has 16 amino acids. The DNA of the CDR3 is TGCGCCAGCAGCTTGGTAGGAGGGAATTTAAACACTGAAGCTTTCTTT. This gives the protein CASSLVGGNLNTEAFF.

V usage is TRBV7-9 and J usage is TRBJ2-7; 7 bases line up with TRBD1. Trimming took 5 bases from V and 3 from J; bases not matched to a gene: 4. Germline V CDR1 and CDR2: SEHNR, FQNEAQ (reference sequence). CDR3 length equals 13 residues. The CDR3 region is CASSRGQNYEQYF. CDR3 DNA: TGTGCCAGCAGCCGGGGACAGAACTACGAGCAGTACTTC.